This TCR beta chain was recovered during a study of shared clonotypes between healthy human individuals. Study at large: Aged between 18 and 49, the donors were two women and a few men. Broader study findings: Large depth notwithstanding, sorted-subset sequencing proved incomplete by rarefaction. Limitation of the genetic and exposure-history diversity represented came from the few donors.

Sorted-subset replicate PCRs used around 220 ng DNA, about 30,000 T cell genomes. Repertoires were generated with immunoSEQ multiplex PCR, while TCRdb's copy carries only in-frame clones and drops some. The repertoire consists of 90,000 to 120,000 clones, with roughly 70% occurring once and the leading ten covering roughly 22%. V was cut by 0 bases and J by 7 bases, with 12 bases left in between. The CDR3 sequence is 14 residues long. With regard to this clone: The antigen is not known.

V and J are TRBV23-1 and TRBJ1-1; D unclear. TRBV23-1 is flagged as an ORF with uncertain function. This clonotype originated in a woman in her 30s in good health. Sequenced input: memory CD8+ T cells sorted from blood. Sample subset: CD45RO+ cells pooled with CCR7-negative TemRA cells. The CDR3 loop is CASSQSSSGREAFF. The CDR3 DNA follows: TGCGCCAGCAGTCAATCCTCCAGCGGCCGTGAAGCTTTCTTT.